This TCR beta chain was profiled in a study of blood T cell repertoires in COVID-19 (TCRdb year 2020). Regarding the study in general: Samples from collaborators originated in the United States, Italy and Spain and spanned both the acute and convalescent phases of COVID-19. The prospective study material was composed of cDNA or gDNA derived from T cells, B-cell-depleted T cells, or PBMCs. The dataset comprised deeply sampled blood TCRbeta repertoires from subjects exposed to, actively infected with, or recovered from COVID-19. The repertoires were made available in a free public database intended to serve as a resource for research on the immune response to SARS-CoV-2. Samples came from the ongoing ImmuneRACE study (first 160 participants) plus 1,254 subjects from 6 global collaborators. A de-identified subject ID, COVID-19 status, age in years and sex were almost always included in the sample metadata. Where HLA class I and class II types were available, the types were taken from metadata supplied by the sample provider, not from assay-based typing.

A distance of 12 bases separates the germline ends of V and J, which lose 6 bases and 1 base respectively. From the germline V gene, CDR1 is SQVTM and CDR2 is ANQGSEA. The CDR3 runs 13 amino acids, cysteine and phenylalanine included. Of the read, only the CDR3 DNA is kept; its 39 bases are in frame from base 1. As concerns this clone: It has no known antigen specificity. Base quality data are lacking; no much larger clone is found one base away.

TCRbeta CDR3 regions were amplified from genomic DNA by means of the immunoSEQ Assay, a bias-controlled multiplex PCR. As for the original processing: Within the assay, amplification of reference gene primers was used to estimate how many nucleated cells each sample contained. Sequence reads were collapsed and filtered to measure the absolute abundance of every unique TCRbeta CDR3 rearrangement. For each sample, productive Simpson clonality was calculated by taking the square root of Simpson's diversity index across productive rearrangements. TCRdb limited this immuneACCESS table to in-frame rearrangements with V and J called. A share of clones is missing; checked studies link under half to unresolved V genes, and the rest is unexplained. V, J and clone size derive from that table, while D and trimming were established from the DNA sequence. This sample gives some 75,000 clones in total; around nine tenths of them show up just once. The ten biggest clones cover roughly 2.7% of the sample.

What the study reported, not specific to this receptor: How much clinical and demographic metadata was included differed by source and by participant, and the metadata was provided uncurated.

Each collaborating institution followed its own protocols to collect whole blood in K2EDTA tubes. Collaborator samples were shipped for TCRbeta analysis as frozen whole blood, isolated PBMCs, or DNA extracted from either sample type. The chain couples TRBV29-1 to TRBJ1-1; a weak D assignment points to TRBD1 (5 bases agree). What was sequenced was peripheral blood. The sequence was collected from a man between 65 and 85 years old with active or convalescent COVID-19. The nucleotide sequence is given as TGCAGCGTAGGGTGGGACTCGAACACTGAAGCTTTCTTT. Translation gives CSVGWDSNTEAFF.